This T cell receptor beta chain was observed in a study of vaccination and CD4 T cells after COVID-19. The Oncomine TCR Beta short-read assay was applied to DNA of cultured CD4+ T cells. One entry per CDR3 protein results from TCRdb running MiXCR on the PCR reads. The sample lists thousands of distinct CDR3 sequences; 21% were seen once. Many counts were recorded for this clonotype. The antigen is unknown. Treatment indicated: 10-day PBMC culture with coronavirus spike peptide pools or control peptides (ViraFEST assay). ViraFEST stimulated the growth of antigen-specific T cells using peptide pools and subsequently profiled their TCRs by sequencing. There are 14 residues in the CDR3. Trimming pared 0 bases from V and 8 bases from J, leaving 16 bases between. Germline CDR1 is DFQATT and CDR2 is SNEGSKA (reference sequence). Findings and caveats of the study: The study examined relatively few convalescent patients and included no early post-infection timepoints.

This sequence originates from a human donor who had recovered from COVID-19. The sample here was CD4+ T cells from blood, cultured in vitro, taken after SARS-CoV-2 vaccination. The gene calls are TRBV20-1 and TRBJ1-2; D might be TRBD1 (5 bases). The chain's CDR3 is CSARDPSGPGGYTF. Here the CDR3 DNA reads TGCAGTGCTAGAGATCCTTCGGGGCCGGGGGGCTACACCTTC.